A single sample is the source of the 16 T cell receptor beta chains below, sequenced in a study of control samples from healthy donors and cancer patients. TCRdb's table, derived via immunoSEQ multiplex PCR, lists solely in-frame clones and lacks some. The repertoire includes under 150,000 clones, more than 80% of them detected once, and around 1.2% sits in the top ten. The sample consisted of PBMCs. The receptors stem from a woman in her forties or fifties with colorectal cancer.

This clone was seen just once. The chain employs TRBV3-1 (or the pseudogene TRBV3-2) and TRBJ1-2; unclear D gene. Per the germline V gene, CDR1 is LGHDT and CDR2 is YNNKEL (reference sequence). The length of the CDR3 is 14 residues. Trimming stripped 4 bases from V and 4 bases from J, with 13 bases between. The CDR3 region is CASSPYEGSYGYTF. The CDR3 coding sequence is TGTGCCAGCAGCCCCTACGAGGGAAGCTATGGCTACACCTTC.

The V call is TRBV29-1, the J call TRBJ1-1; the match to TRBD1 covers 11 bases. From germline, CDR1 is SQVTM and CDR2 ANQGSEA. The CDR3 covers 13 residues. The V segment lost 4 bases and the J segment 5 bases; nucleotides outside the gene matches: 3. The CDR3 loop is CSVGGTGGTEAFF. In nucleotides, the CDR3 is TGCAGCGTTGGTGGGACAGGGGGGACTGAAGCTTTCTTT.

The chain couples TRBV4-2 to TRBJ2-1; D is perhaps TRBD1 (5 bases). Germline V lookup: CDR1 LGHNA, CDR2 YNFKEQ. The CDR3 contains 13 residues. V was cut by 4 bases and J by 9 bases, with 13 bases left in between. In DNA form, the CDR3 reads TGTGCCAGCAGCCCAGGGCCGGGCGGTGAGCAGTTCTTC. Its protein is CASSPGPGGEQFF.

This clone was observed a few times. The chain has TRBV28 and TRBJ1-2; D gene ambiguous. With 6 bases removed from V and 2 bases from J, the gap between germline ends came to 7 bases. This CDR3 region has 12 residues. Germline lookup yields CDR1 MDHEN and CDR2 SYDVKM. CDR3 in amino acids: CASRSGNYGYTF. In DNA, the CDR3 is TGTGCCAGCAGATCCGGGAACTATGGCTACACCTTC.

CDR3: CASSALSRDFSTVGANVLTF. CDR3 DNA: TGTGCCAGCAGCGCGCTCAGCCGGGACTTCTCCACCGTAGGGGCCAACGTCCTGACTTTC. V and J are TRBV9 and TRBJ2-6; tentatively, D is TRBD2 (6 bases). CDR3 length: 20 residues. The germline gives CDR1 SGDLS, CDR2 YYNGEE. V lost 3 bases and J lost 4, with 26 bases in between.

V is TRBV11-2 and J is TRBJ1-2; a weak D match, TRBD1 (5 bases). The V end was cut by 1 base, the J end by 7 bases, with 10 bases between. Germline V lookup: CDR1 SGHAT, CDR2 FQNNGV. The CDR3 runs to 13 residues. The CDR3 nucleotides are TGTGCCAGCAGCTTAGGCGGGGGACGTGGCTACACCTTC. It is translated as CASSLGGGRGYTF.

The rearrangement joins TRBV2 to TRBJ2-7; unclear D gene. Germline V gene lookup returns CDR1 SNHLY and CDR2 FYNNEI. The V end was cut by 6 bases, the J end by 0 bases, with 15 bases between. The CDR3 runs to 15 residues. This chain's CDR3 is CASSSGQAFSYEQYF. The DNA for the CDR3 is TGTGCCAGCAGCTCCGGGCAGGCCTTCTCCTACGAGCAGTACTTC.

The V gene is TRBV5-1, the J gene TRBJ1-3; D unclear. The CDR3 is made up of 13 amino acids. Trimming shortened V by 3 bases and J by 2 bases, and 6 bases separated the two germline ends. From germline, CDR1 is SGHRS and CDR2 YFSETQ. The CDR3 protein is CASSSGTGNTIYF. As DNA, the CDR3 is TGCGCCAGCAGCTCGGGGACTGGAAACACCATATATTTT.

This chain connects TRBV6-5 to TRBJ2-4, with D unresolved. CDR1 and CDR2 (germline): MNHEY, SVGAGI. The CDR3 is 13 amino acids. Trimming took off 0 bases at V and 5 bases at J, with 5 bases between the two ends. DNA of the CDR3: TGTGCCAGCAGTTACTCTTCAGAAAACATTCAGTACTTC. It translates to CASSYSSENIQYF.

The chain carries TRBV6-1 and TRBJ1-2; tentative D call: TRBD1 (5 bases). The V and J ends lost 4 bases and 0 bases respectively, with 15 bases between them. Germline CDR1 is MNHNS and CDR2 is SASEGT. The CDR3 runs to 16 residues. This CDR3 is CASSGAGGSTNYGYTF. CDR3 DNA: TGTGCCAGCAGTGGGGCTGGGGGGTCTACTAACTATGGCTACACCTTC.

For the CDR3, the DNA is TGTGCCAGTAGTATATCAGGGACTGGGGCCAACGTCCTGACTTTC. Its translation: CASSISGTGANVLTF. The chain uses TRBV19 and TRBJ2-6, with D maybe TRBD1 (5 bases). The CDR3 loop spans 15 amino acids. Germline V gene lookup returns CDR1 LNHDA and CDR2 SQIVND (reference sequence). V was clipped by 2 bases and J by 2 bases, with 7 bases between them.

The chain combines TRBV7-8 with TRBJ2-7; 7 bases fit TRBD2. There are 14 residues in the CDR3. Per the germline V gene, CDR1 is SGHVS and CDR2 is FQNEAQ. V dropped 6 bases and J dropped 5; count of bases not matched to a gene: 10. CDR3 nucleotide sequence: TGTGCCAGCAGTCAAGGACTAGTTGCACACGAGCAGTACTTC. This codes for CASSQGLVAHEQYF.

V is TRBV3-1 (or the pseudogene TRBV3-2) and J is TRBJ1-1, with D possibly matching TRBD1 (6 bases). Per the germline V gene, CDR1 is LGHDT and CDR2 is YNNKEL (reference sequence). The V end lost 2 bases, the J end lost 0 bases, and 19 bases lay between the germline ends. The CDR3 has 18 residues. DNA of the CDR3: TGTGCCAGCAGCCAATTACCAGGGGTATCTCTACTGAACACTGAAGCTTTCTTT. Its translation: CASSQLPGVSLLNTEAFF.

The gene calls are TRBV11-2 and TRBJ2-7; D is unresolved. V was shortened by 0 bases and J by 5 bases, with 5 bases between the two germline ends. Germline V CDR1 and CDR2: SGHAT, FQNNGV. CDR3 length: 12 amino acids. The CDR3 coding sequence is TGTGCCAGCAGCTTAGACCCCCACGAGCAGTACTTC. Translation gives CASSLDPHEQYF.

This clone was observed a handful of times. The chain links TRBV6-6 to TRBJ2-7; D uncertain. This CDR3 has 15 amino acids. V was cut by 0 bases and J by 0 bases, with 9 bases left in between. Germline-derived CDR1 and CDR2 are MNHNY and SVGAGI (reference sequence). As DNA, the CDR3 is TGTGCCAGCAGTTACTCCTCACTACACTCCTACGAGCAGTACTTC. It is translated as CASSYSSLHSYEQYF.

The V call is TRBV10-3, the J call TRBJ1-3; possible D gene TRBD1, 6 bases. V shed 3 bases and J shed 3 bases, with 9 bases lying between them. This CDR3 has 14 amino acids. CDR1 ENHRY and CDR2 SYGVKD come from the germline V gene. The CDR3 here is CAISDRGGGNTIYF. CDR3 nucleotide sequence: TGTGCCATCAGTGACAGGGGAGGTGGAAACACCATATATTTT.